This TCR beta chain was obtained from a study of CD8+CD57+ T cells in acquired aplastic anemia (dated by TCRdb to the late 2010s). Background for the entire study: DNA extracted from sorted CD4+ and CD8+ cells had a mean of about 3.3 ug, with a range of about 0.19 to 30 ug. CD8+CD57+ expansion was defined as frequency above the mean frequency observed in healthy subjects.

Concerning this clonotype itself: No cognate antigen has been identified for it. Base quality data are lacking; no much larger clone is found one base away.

Genomic DNA served as template for TCR beta VDJ combination and CDR3 sequence profiling. An Illumina HiSeq 2000 was used for TCR repertoire sequencing. In the source study's methods: Repertoires were assessed using TRBV/TRBJ rearrangement plots, CDR3 size and DJ length profiles, and Simpson's diversity index. The immunodominant clone was defined as the most abundant DNA sequence in deep sequencing data. CDR3 amino acid sequences were screened for sharing across subjects and compared with published repertoires and the VDJdb database. TCRdb reprocessed the public reads (quality trimming at Q25 with fastp, clone calling with MiXCR) and kept in-frame beta chains. For every CDR3 protein sequence, its rows merge into one entry that carries the most common genes and DNA. For this entry, the V and J calls and clone size follow TCRdb and not the study's own pipeline. This sample lists 270,000 or so distinct CDR3 sequences; 82% were detected once. The ten largest make up 40% to 50% of the sample.

Patients chosen for sequencing had shown expansion of CD8+CD57+ cells by flow cytometry. All patients had severe acquired aplastic anemia diagnosed by International Study of Aplastic Anemia and Agranulocytosis and Camitta criteria. Patients had received no therapy at the time of blood sampling. In the study, sorted CD4+ and CD8+ blood T cells from patients with severe aplastic anemia and from healthy subjects underwent deep sequencing of TCR repertoires. Patients were enrolled in the USA under clinicaltrials.gov protocols 00001620, 01623167, 00001397, 00071045, 00081523 and 00961064. Ficoll-Paque density gradient centrifugation was used to isolate peripheral blood mononuclear cells. Before DNA was extracted, CD4+ and CD8+ T cells were sorted using either FACS or magnetic beads. Overall results and qualifications from the work: Around 30 CD8+ CDR3 sequences were found to be shared between patients and controls, but these sequences appeared to be highly expressed in patients and within the immunodominant clones of the patients. Patients and healthy controls showed no significant difference in CD8+ Simpson's diversity (P=0.060).

The CDR3 holds 15 amino acids from the cysteine to the phenylalanine. The retained sequence is limited to the CDR3, 45 bases, with the frame set at the first base. CDR1 and CDR2 are read off the germline V gene (reference sequence) as SEHNR and FQNEAQ. Between the V and J ends, shortened by 3 bases and 14 bases respectively, the junction contains 23 bases. Sequenced sample: sorted CD4+, CD8+, or CD8+CD57+ T cells (not recorded which) from PBMCs. The receptor was derived from a human donor with aplastic anemia. Recombination linked TRBV7-9 to TRBJ1-5; a weak D assignment points to TRBD1 (5 bases agree). The DNA is TGTGCCAGCAGCTTTCAAACCACCCGGGGGAGCGATGAGCATTTT. It translates as CASSFQTTRGSDEHF.